This T cell receptor (beta chain) came from a study of cytomegalovirus exposure and HLA in healthy donors. CDR3 length equals 14 residues. Germline V CDR1 and CDR2: SGHAT, FQNNGV. The germline V and J ends were trimmed by 2 bases and 4 bases, with 12 bases remaining between them. The PCR employed 60 Vbeta primers together with 13 Jbeta primers. Using immunoSEQ multiplex PCR, the repertoire was profiled, and TCRdb retains in-frame clones only, with some absent. The table includes some 130,000 clones, about 61% detected once. Healthy individuals who donated bone marrow served as the donors. Sequenced sample: PBMCs. The clonotype originates from a woman aged 40 to 49 in good health and CMV-seronegative. V usage is TRBV11-2 and J usage is TRBJ2-7; TRBD1 might be the D (6 bases). The CDR3 DNA is TGTGCCAGCAGCTTAAGTCAGGGGTGGTACGAGCAGTACTTC. This codes for CASSLSQGWYEQYF.